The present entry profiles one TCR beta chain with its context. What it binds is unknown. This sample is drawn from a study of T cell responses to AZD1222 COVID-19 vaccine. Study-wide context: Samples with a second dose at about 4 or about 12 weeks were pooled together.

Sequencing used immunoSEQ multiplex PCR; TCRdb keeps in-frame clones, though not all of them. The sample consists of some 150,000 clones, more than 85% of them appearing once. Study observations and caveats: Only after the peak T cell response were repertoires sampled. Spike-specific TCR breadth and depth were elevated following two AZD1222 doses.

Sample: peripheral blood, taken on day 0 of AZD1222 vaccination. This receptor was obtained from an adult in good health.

The chain's CDR3 is CASSPLKRGQGNYGYTF. The CDR3 coding sequence is TGTGCCAGCAGCCCCCTCAAAAGAGGACAGGGGAACTATGGCTACACCTTC. The chain combines TRBV11-2 with TRBJ1-2; the match to TRBD1 covers 9 bases. From germline, CDR1 is SGHAT and CDR2 FQNNGV. This CDR3 contains 17 residues. V lost 5 bases and J lost 2; bases outside the gene matches: 12.